The text below deals with one T cell receptor beta chain. This specimen comes from a study of blood T cell repertoires in COVID-19. Measured with immunoSEQ multiplex PCR; TCRdb has only the in-frame clones, and not every one. Found here are around 58,000 clones, approximately 88% of them singletons; the top ten hold about 5%. The TCR sequence derives from a human donor in a cohort sampled during active COVID-19. What was sequenced was peripheral blood.

The CDR3 DNA reads as TGTGCCAGCAGTTTAACGGGGGGAGGGACCCAGTACTTC. Protein product: CASSLTGGGTQYF. The gene calls are TRBV27 and TRBJ2-5, with 7 nucleotides matching TRBD2. This CDR3 has 13 amino acids. The ends lost 2 bases at V and 7 bases at J; junction bases unmatched: 4. Germline assignment: CDR1 MNHEY and CDR2 SMNVEV (reference sequence).